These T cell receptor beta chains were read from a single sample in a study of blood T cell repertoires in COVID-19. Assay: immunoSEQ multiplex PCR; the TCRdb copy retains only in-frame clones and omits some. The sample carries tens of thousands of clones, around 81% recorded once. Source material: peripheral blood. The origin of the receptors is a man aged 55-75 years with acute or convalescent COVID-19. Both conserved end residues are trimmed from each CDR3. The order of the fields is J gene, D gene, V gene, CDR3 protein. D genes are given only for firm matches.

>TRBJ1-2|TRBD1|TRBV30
AWKEDRPYGYT
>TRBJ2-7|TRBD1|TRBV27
ASTTGDRAAYEQY
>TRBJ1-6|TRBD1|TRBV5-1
ASSPPGQGPNSPLH
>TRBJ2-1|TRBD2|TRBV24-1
ATMGTSGYNEQF
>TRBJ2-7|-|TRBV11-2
ASSSPRYEQY
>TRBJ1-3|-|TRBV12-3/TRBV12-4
ASSFGSGNTIY
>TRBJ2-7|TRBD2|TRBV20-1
SASSSAPGGYYYEQY
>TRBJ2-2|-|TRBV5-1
ASSYRAEELF
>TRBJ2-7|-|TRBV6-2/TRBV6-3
ASSYSTLGRRAPEQY
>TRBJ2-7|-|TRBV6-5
ASSLDSPIYEQY
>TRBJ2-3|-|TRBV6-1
ASSEVGGRLYTQY
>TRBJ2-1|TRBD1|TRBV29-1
SAKTGGRSYNEQF
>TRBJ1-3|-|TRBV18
ASSLYSSGNTIY
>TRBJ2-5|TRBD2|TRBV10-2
ASSESGGAGETQY
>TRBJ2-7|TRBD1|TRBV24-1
ATSGTGTGVYEQY